The clone carrying this T cell receptor (beta chain) was recorded only once. The antigen is unknown. The record originates from a study of T cell responses to AZD1222 COVID-19 vaccine. General study points: It should be noted that donors were predominantly white British and more often female, and clonal diversity was possibly underestimated. Unmutated variant regions are reportedly targeted by nearly half of spike-specific TCRs. Seropositive at baseline were only a handful of AZD1222 recipients.

The CDR3 length is 16 residues. Trimming pared 8 bases from V and 0 bases from J, leaving 17 bases between. Germline V gene data show CDR1 as LNHNV and CDR2 as YYDKDF (reference sequence). TCRdb's table, derived via immunoSEQ multiplex PCR, lists solely in-frame clones and lacks some. The top ten hold roughly 7.6% of the sample, which has some 80,000 clones, 70% to 90% seen once. The rearrangement links TRBV15 to TRBJ1-3; TRBD1 might be the D (5 bases). Material: peripheral blood, obtained on day 0 of AZD1222 vaccination. The receptor comes from an adult in good health. The CDR3 DNA reads as TGTGCCACCTCACGGGAAGGGGCAAACTCTGGAAACACCATATATTTT. It yields the protein CATSREGANSGNTIYF.